These 26 T cell receptor beta chains originate from one sample sequenced in a study of cytomegalovirus exposure and HLA in healthy donors. 13 Jbeta primers and 60 Vbeta primers were used for the PCR. Sequencing was performed with immunoSEQ multiplex PCR; in TCRdb, only in-frame clones are kept and a portion is missing. This table holds 55,000 to 85,000 clones. The specimen was PBMCs. The receptors derive from a woman between 25 and 40 years old in good health and CMV-seronegative.

J is TRBJ1-2 and V is TRBV2, with a tentative D call TRBD1 (5 bases). The CDR3 is 11 amino acids. Germline V gene sequence: CDR1 SNHLY, CDR2 FYNNEI. Trimming removed 6 bases from V and 8 bases from J, with 10 bases in between. Here the CDR3 DNA reads TGTGCCAGCAGGGCCACAGGAGGCTACACCTTC. Protein: CASRATGGYTF.

V and J are TRBV27 and TRBJ2-7; 7 bases agree with TRBD2. Germline V lookup: CDR1 MNHEY, CDR2 SMNVEV (reference sequence). The CDR3 runs 14 residues. V was pared by 2 bases and J by 7 bases, with 8 bases of the junction left unmatched. For the CDR3, the DNA is TGTGCCAGCAGTTTAGCGGGAGATCTCTGGGAGCAGTACTTC. This encodes CASSLAGDLWEQYF.

In DNA form, the CDR3 reads TGTGCCAGCAGTTCACAGGGTGGAGCGGACGGCTACACCTTC. Its translation: CASSSQGGADGYTF. This chain uses TRBV6-5 with TRBJ1-2; D perhaps matches TRBD1 (6 bases). V lost 4 bases and J 8 bases, leaving 17 bases between the germline ends. In germline, CDR1 is MNHEY, CDR2 SVGAGI. This CDR3 comprises 14 residues.

This chain connects TRBV6-1 to TRBJ2-3, with 12 nucleotides matching TRBD2. The CDR3 length is 15 residues. CDR1 is MNHNS and CDR2 is SASEGT in the germline V gene. The V segment lost 7 bases and the J segment 4 bases; nucleotides outside the gene matches: 6. CDR3 sequence reads: CASTRTSGVADTQYF. The CDR3 DNA reads as TGTGCCAGCACAAGGACTAGCGGGGTGGCAGATACGCAGTATTTT.

This chain joins TRBV5-1 and TRBJ2-7, with 9 bases aligning to TRBD1. Trimming took 2 bases from V and 2 from J; bases not matched to a gene: 8. Germline assignment: CDR1 SGHRS and CDR2 YFSETQ. The CDR3 consists of 16 residues. Here the CDR3 DNA reads TGCGCCAGCAGCTTCCCGGGACAGGGTTACGCCTACGAGCAGTACTTC. Residues: CASSFPGQGYAYEQYF.

CDR3 nucleotides: TGTGCCAGCAGCCCAGTCGTAGCTAGCGGGAGCTCCTACAATGAGCAGTTCTTC. As protein: CASSPVVASGSSYNEQFF. The chain employs TRBV9 and TRBJ2-1, with 10 positions matching TRBD2. Germline lookup yields CDR1 SGDLS and CDR2 YYNGEE. Germline trimming cut 4 bases from V and 0 bases from J; bases unmatched to any gene: 10. The CDR3 is 18 amino acids. Supplemented by reference TRBV9 and TRBJ2-1, the full variable domain reads DSGVTQTPKHLITATGQRVTLRCSPRSGDLSVYWYQQSLDQGLQFLIQYYNGEERAKGNILERFSAQQFPDLHSELNLSSLELGDSALYFCASSPVVASGSSYNEQFFGPGTRLTVL.

The chain combines TRBV5-4 with TRBJ2-7; 11 nucleotides align to TRBD2. Germline CDR1 and CDR2: SGHNT and YYREEE (reference sequence). CDR3 length: 16 residues. The trim removed 1 base at V and 5 bases at J, leaving 8 bases unmatched. The CDR3 protein is CASSLKFSGGADEQYF. Here the CDR3 DNA reads TGTGCCAGCAGCTTGAAATTTAGCGGGGGGGCCGACGAGCAGTACTTC.

The chain employs TRBV18 and TRBJ1-5; D might be TRBD1 (5 bases). The CDR3 covers 15 residues. V gave up 6 bases and J gave up 3 bases, with 15 bases separating them. CDR1 KGHSH and CDR2 LQKENI come from the germline V gene. CDR3: CASSGGQGLNQPQHF. CDR3 bases: TGTGCCAGCTCCGGAGGCCAGGGACTCAATCAGCCCCAGCATTTT.

This chain links TRBV6-5 with TRBJ1-5; D is ambiguous. The CDR3 extends over 13 amino acids. Trimming removed 4 bases at V and 6 bases at J, with 10 bases between. Germline CDR1 and CDR2: MNHEY and SVGAGI. The CDR3, as DNA: TGTGCCAGCAGTTCCCGGGAACGTCAGCCCCAGCATTTT. Translation gives CASSSRERQPQHF.

The genes are TRBV19 and TRBJ2-1, with D possibly TRBD2 on 6 matching bases. Germline assignment: CDR1 LNHDA and CDR2 SQIVND (reference sequence). Trimming removed 8 bases from V and 5 bases from J, with 16 bases in between. The CDR3 has 14 residues. CDR3 coding DNA: TGTGCCAGTGGAAGGAGGGGCTTTCACAATGAGCAGTTCTTC. Translation: CASGRRGFHNEQFF.

The chain has TRBV27 and TRBJ2-2, with TRBD2 matching 7 bases. Germline CDR1 MNHEY, CDR2 SMNVEV (reference sequence). The CDR3 covers 16 residues. V shed 4 bases, J shed 7 bases, and the junction held 12 bases outside the gene matches. The CDR3 DNA is TGTGCCAGCAGTTCCTTCTTGATAGCGGGTAGCGGGGAGCTGTTTTTT. Its translation: CASSSFLIAGSGELFF.

The gene calls are TRBV6-5 and TRBJ2-1; 11 nucleotides align to TRBD2. This CDR3 is built from 16 residues. Germline CDR1 is MNHEY and CDR2 is SVGAGI. V trimming: 0 bases; J trimming: 7 bases; junction bases outside the gene matches: 5. CDR3 DNA: TGTGCCAGCAGTTACTCGATAGCGGGGGGGCAAAATGAGCAGTTCTTC. Translating gives CASSYSIAGGQNEQFF.

The rearrangement uses TRBV7-6 and TRBJ2-5, with TRBD2 identical over 11 bases. The CDR3 is made up of 15 amino acids. The V gene end was trimmed by 5 bases and the J gene end by 5 bases; junction bases not matched to a gene: 7. Looked up from germline, CDR1 is SGHVS and CDR2 is FNYEAQ. CDR3: CASSTSGRGGETQYF. CDR3 bases: TGTGCCAGCAGCACTAGCGGGAGAGGTGGGGAGACCCAGTACTTC.

This chain connects TRBV6-5 to TRBJ1-3; unclear D gene. V was pared by 2 bases and J by 0 bases, with 11 bases between. The CDR3 sequence is 16 residues long. Germline assignment: CDR1 MNHEY and CDR2 SVGAGI. DNA for the CDR3: TGTGCCAGCAGTTACCATGACACTTCCTCTGGAAACACCATATATTTT. Protein: CASSYHDTSSGNTIYF.

The chain joins TRBV7-2 to TRBJ2-7, with TRBD2 as a possible D gene (7 bases). Trimming stripped 2 bases from V and 3 bases from J, with 14 bases between. Germline CDR1 is SGHTA and CDR2 is FQGNSA. This CDR3 comprises 15 residues. The CDR3 region is CASSLSGGSFYEQYF. The CDR3 DNA is TGTGCCAGCAGCTTATCGGGGGGCTCGTTCTACGAGCAGTACTTC.

This chain links TRBV30 with TRBJ2-4; no reliable D call. Looked up from germline, CDR1 is GTSNPN and CDR2 is SVGIG (reference sequence). The CDR3 is made up of 12 amino acids. V was cut by 5 bases and J by 0 bases, with 5 bases left in between. Written as DNA, the CDR3 is TGTGCCTGGGAACTAGCCAAAAACATTCAGTACTTC. Translating it yields CAWELAKNIQYF.

The chain couples TRBV29-1 to TRBJ2-5; 7 nucleotides match TRBD2. The CDR3 contains 13 residues. From germline, CDR1 is SQVTM and CDR2 ANQGSEA. After removal of 3 bases from V and 5 bases from J, the junction contained 6 bases not matched to a gene. The CDR3 nucleotides are TGCAGCGTTGAGGGGTGGGAGGGGGAGACCCAGTACTTC. Its translation: CSVEGWEGETQYF. The full variable domain, rest sourced from reference TRBV29-1 and TRBJ2-5, is SAVISQKPSRDICQRGTSLTIQCQVDSQVTMMFWYRQQPGQSLTLIATANQGSEATYESGFVIDKFPISRPNLTFSTLTVSNMSPEDSSIYLCSVEGWEGETQYFGPGTRLLVL.

The V gene is TRBV4-2, the J gene TRBJ2-6, with D possibly matching TRBD2 (5 bases). This CDR3 comprises 20 residues. Trimming removed 2 bases at V and 0 bases at J, with 20 bases between. Germline CDR1 is LGHNA and CDR2 is YNFKEQ. The CDR3 spells CASSQPTGGGSSSGANVLTF. CDR3 sequence (DNA): TGTGCCAGCAGCCAACCAACGGGCGGCGGGTCGAGCTCTGGGGCCAACGTCCTGACTTTC.

The V and J genes are TRBV7-2 and TRBJ2-5; 8 bases align to TRBD1. The CDR3 sequence is 14 residues long. Per germline, CDR1 SGHTA and CDR2 FQGNSA. The junction had 4 bases not matched to a gene; V was cut back by 5 bases and J by 2 bases. As DNA, the CDR3 is TGTGCCAGCAGCCTCGGACAGGGACAAGAGACCCAGTACTTC. Translation gives CASSLGQGQETQYF.

This chain uses TRBV10-3 with TRBJ1-5, with D maybe TRBD1 (5 bases). The CDR3 runs to 13 residues. From germline, CDR1 is ENHRY and CDR2 SYGVKD. V gave up 2 bases and J gave up 7 bases, with 9 bases separating them. CDR3 bases: TGTGCCATCAGTGAGGGGGGAGGCCAGCCCCAGCATTTT. Amino acids: CAISEGGGQPQHF.

This chain uses TRBV5-8 with TRBJ2-5; 10 bases align to TRBD1. Germline lookup yields CDR1 SGHTS and CDR2 YDEGEE. V lost 4 bases, J lost 4 bases, and 10 bases stayed unmatched. The length of the CDR3 is 16 residues. DNA for the CDR3: TGTGCCAGCAGCCTAGCCCCGGGACAGGGGATAGAGACCCAGTACTTC. It is translated as CASSLAPGQGIETQYF.

On this clone: The same CDR3 arises from other DNA sequences in this sample as well. The rearrangement joins TRBV18 to TRBJ2-5; 14 bases are a match to TRBD2. V gave up 0 bases and J gave up 4 bases; unmatched junction bases: 1. The CDR3 consists of 16 residues. In germline, CDR1 is KGHSH, CDR2 LQKENI. Written as DNA, the CDR3 is TGTGCCAGCTCACCACCCGGACTAGCGGGAGGAGAGACCCAGTACTTC. Its translation: CASSPPGLAGGETQYF.

The CDR3, as DNA: TGTGCCTGGAGACGGGACAGGGGGACTGAAGCTTTCTTT. It is translated as CAWRRDRGTEAFF. This rearrangement joins TRBV30 to TRBJ1-1, with 11 bases lining up with TRBD1. The CDR3 is 13 amino acids. V lost 3 bases and J lost 5; bases outside the gene matches: 2. Germline CDR1 is GTSNPN and CDR2 is SVGIG (reference sequence).

This chain links TRBV6-5 with TRBJ1-1; 10 bases are shared with TRBD1. Germline CDR1 and CDR2: MNHEY and SVGAGI. CDR3 length: 14 residues. With V trimmed by 6 bases and J by 5 bases, 6 bases remained unmatched. This CDR3 reads CASRTGTGVTEAFF. CDR3 nucleotide sequence: TGTGCCAGCAGAACCGGGACAGGGGTTACTGAAGCTTTCTTT.

This chain links TRBV6-6 with TRBJ1-2; D possibly corresponds to TRBD1 (5 bases). The germline CDR1 and CDR2 sequences are MNHNY and SVGAGI (reference sequence). The CDR3 totals 13 residues. V lost 6 bases, J lost 3 bases, and 11 bases lay in between. This chain's CDR3 is CASSTGGYYGYTF. CDR3 bases: TGTGCCAGCAGCACCGGGGGATACTATGGCTACACCTTC.

The chain employs TRBV6-1 and TRBJ1-1, with 9 positions matching TRBD1. Unmatched junction bases numbered 7, after V lost 4 bases and J lost 4 bases. Germline CDR1 reads MNHNS; CDR2 reads SASEGT. The CDR3 has 15 amino acids. CDR3 sequence: CASSAPGTGSTEAFF. In DNA form, the CDR3 reads TGTGCCAGCAGTGCCCCCGGGACAGGGAGCACTGAAGCTTTCTTT.